The rows below give T cell receptor beta chains drawn from one sample of a study of shared clonotypes between healthy human individuals. Measured with immunoSEQ multiplex PCR; TCRdb has only the in-frame clones, and not every one. The table includes a few million clones, around 94% detected once. Material: naive CD4+ T cells sorted from blood. These receptor sequences come from a man aged 18 to 35 in good health. Each CDR3 is given with its conserved first and last residue. The order of the fields is clone size, J gene, D gene, V gene, CDR3 DNA, CDR3 protein. The D gene is left open where the match is weak. Size is stated for part of the rows, as once, few or many counts, or as a class when the clone is expanded.

-	TRBJ1-5	-	TRBV27	TGTGCCAGCAGTTTAATAGGGTTAGGGCAGCCCCAGCATTTT	CASSLIGLGQPQHF
-	TRBJ2-3	-	TRBV4-1	TGCGCCAGCAGCTCCCTCCCTGCGGATACGCAGTATTTT	CASSSLPADTQYF
-	TRBJ1-6	-	TRBV27	TGTGCCAGCACGGGGTATAATTCACCCCTCCACTTT	CASTGYNSPLHF
-	TRBJ2-1	-	TRBV6-5	TGTGCCAGCAGACTCAGAGGGTCGAGCGAGCAGTTCTTC	CASRLRGSSEQFF
few	TRBJ1-1	-	TRBV5-4	TGTGCCAGCAGCTTTGGACAGTCGAACACTGAAGCTTTCTTT	CASSFGQSNTEAFF
once	TRBJ1-5	-	TRBV21-1	TGTGCCAGCAGCATAAGACAGGGCGGCAATCAGCCCCAGCATTTT	CASSIRQGGNQPQHF
-	TRBJ2-1	TRBD1	TRBV18	TGTGCCAGCTCACCACAGGACAGGGTAAATGAGCAGTTCTTC	CASSPQDRVNEQFF
-	TRBJ2-3	-	TRBV30	TGTGCCTGGATCCGGTCAGGGTTAGGGGGTGTGACGCAGTATTTT	CAWIRSGLGGVTQYF
-	TRBJ2-1	TRBD2	TRBV6-1	TGTGCCAGCAAGGAACTAGCGCTAATCGGCAATGAGCAGTTCTTC	CASKELALIGNEQFF
-	TRBJ2-3	-	TRBV7-2	TGTGCCAGCAGCCCTAGATTCTCCACAGATACGCAGTATTTT	CASSPRFSTDTQYF
-	TRBJ2-7	TRBD2	TRBV6-5	TGTGCCAGCAGTTACGGGACTAGCCGTACCTACGAGCAGTACTTC	CASSYGTSRTYEQYF
-	TRBJ1-2	-	TRBV5-1	TGCGCCAGCAGCCGGGAGACACCCGGGATCCATGGCTACACCTTC	CASSRETPGIHGYTF
-	TRBJ2-1	-	TRBV30	TGTGCCTGGAGTTTTCGACCCATTAGCTCCTACAATGAGCAGTTCTTC	CAWSFRPISSYNEQFF
-	TRBJ1-2	-	TRBV5-6	TGTGCCAGCAGCCAGACAGATGCTAACTATGGCTACACCTTC	CASSQTDANYGYTF
-	TRBJ2-1	-	TRBV6-1	TGTGCCAGCAGTGATCTAGCGAGGCCCTACGGCAATGAGCAGTTCTTC	CASSDLARPYGNEQFF
-	TRBJ1-5	-	TRBV6-1	TGTGCCAGCAGTGAAGCGGGGAATCAGCCCCAGCATTTT	CASSEAGNQPQHF
-	TRBJ2-2	-	TRBV9	TGTGCCAGCAGCGCCCGAGGTTACCTCACCGGGGAGCTGTTTTTT	CASSARGYLTGELFF
-	TRBJ2-7	TRBD1	TRBV19	TGTGCCAGTACCACGACAGGGGCTCCCTACGAGCAGTACTTC	CASTTTGAPYEQYF
-	TRBJ1-4	-	TRBV6-1	TGTGCCAGCAGGAAGATTGAAGGGCAAGGTGAAAAACTGTTTTTT	CASRKIEGQGEKLFF
-	TRBJ1-1	-	TRBV28	TGTGCCAGCAGTTTACTCTTAGCCTCCCCGTCGAACACTGAAGCTTTCTTT	CASSLLLASPSNTEAFF
-	TRBJ2-5	-	TRBV5-1	TGCGCCAGCAGCTTGTCTCCCACCGAGACCCAGTACTTC	CASSLSPTETQYF
-	TRBJ1-5	-	TRBV25-1	TGTGCCAGCAGTGAATATGGGGACAGCAATCAGCCCCAGCATTTT	CASSEYGDSNQPQHF
-	TRBJ2-1	-	TRBV5-1	TGCGCCAGCAGGCAGGGGATGGGCGGGAGTCCACCCTACAGTGAGCAGTTCTTC	CASRQGMGGSPPYSEQFF
once	TRBJ1-3	-	TRBV30	TGTGCCTGGAACCCGATCTCTGGAAACACCATATATTTT	CAWNPISGNTIYF
once	TRBJ2-7	-	TRBV7-2	TGTGCCAGCAGCTTAGGTTCTATCTACGAGCAGTACTTC	CASSLGSIYEQYF
-	TRBJ2-1	-	TRBV5-1	TGCGCCAGCAGCTTGGCAGAGGTGCAGTTCTTC	CASSLAEVQFF
-	TRBJ1-5	-	TRBV6-1	TGTGCCAGCAGTGAAGCCGGGGGGCAGCCCCAGCATTTT	CASSEAGGQPQHF
-	TRBJ1-6	TRBD1	TRBV19	TGTGCCAGTAGTGTGGGACAGGCGACTATTTCACCCCTCCACTTT	CASSVGQATISPLHF
once	TRBJ2-1	-	TRBV30	TGTGCCTGGACTACATACAATGAGCAGTTCTTC	CAWTTYNEQFF
-	TRBJ1-1	-	TRBV29-1	TGCAGCGTGCTACCCGGGACAAAGAACACTGAAGCTTTCTTT	CSVLPGTKNTEAFF
-	TRBJ1-5	TRBD1	TRBV28	TGTGCCAGCAGTTTTGATGTGGACAGGCAGAATCAGCCCCAGCATTTT	CASSFDVDRQNQPQHF
-	TRBJ2-3	-	TRBV19	TGTGCCAGTAGTCTTAGCGGATCTAGCACAGATACGCAGTATTTT	CASSLSGSSTDTQYF
-	TRBJ2-3	TRBD2	TRBV6-1	TGTGCCAGCAGTGAGCTAGCGGGGGGTGGGTCGGATACGCAGTATTTT	CASSELAGGGSDTQYF
-	TRBJ1-1	-	TRBV6-1	TGTGCCAGCAGTGATGTTGGAGCGAACACTGAAGCTTTCTTT	CASSDVGANTEAFF
-	TRBJ2-4	TRBD2	TRBV11-2	TGTGCCAGCACCCGGGGACAAACTAGCGGACTAGCCAAAAACATTCAGTACTTC	CASTRGQTSGLAKNIQYF
-	TRBJ2-2	TRBD2	TRBV6-6	TGTGCCAGCAGTTATGGGGGGGGTTCGAACACCGGGGAGCTGTTTTTT	CASSYGGGSNTGELFF
few	TRBJ1-5	TRBD1	TRBV18	TGTGCCAGCTCCCCCGACAGGGTAAAAAATCAGCCCCAGCATTTT	CASSPDRVKNQPQHF
-	TRBJ2-5	TRBD1	TRBV7-9	TGTGCCAGCAGCGACAGGGCGATACAAGAGACCCAGTACTTC	CASSDRAIQETQYF
-	TRBJ2-3	-	TRBV4-1	TGCGCCAGCAGGACCGGGCGTGCTGGGGGGGATACGCAGTATTTT	CASRTGRAGGDTQYF
-	TRBJ1-1	-	TRBV6-6	TGTGCCAGCAGTAACAACCCTGCACAGGGTAGGACTGAAGCTTTCTTT	CASSNNPAQGRTEAFF
-	TRBJ2-1	-	TRBV6-5	TGTGCCAGCAGTTACTCGAGGGGCCTAACTGAGCAGTTCTTC	CASSYSRGLTEQFF
-	TRBJ1-1	-	TRBV2	TGTGCCAGCAGGACGGGGCTTGAAGCTTTCTTT	CASRTGLEAFF